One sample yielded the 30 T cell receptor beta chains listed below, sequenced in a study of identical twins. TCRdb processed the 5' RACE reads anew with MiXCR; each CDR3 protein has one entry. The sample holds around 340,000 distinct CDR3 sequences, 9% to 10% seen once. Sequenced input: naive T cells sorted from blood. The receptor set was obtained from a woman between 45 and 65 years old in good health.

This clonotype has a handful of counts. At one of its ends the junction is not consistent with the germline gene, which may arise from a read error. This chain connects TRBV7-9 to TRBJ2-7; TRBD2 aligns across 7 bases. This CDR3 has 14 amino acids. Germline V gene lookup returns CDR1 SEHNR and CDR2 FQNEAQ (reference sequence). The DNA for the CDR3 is TGTGCCAGCAGCCGCACTGGCCAGGAACGGGGGGAACGCTTC. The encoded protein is CASSRTGQERGERF.

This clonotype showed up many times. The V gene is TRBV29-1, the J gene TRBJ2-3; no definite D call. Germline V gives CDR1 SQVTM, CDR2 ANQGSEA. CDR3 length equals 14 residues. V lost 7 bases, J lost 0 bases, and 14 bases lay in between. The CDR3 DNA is TGCAGCGCCGATCTAGACGTCAGCACAGATACGCAGTATTTT. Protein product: CSADLDVSTDTQYF.

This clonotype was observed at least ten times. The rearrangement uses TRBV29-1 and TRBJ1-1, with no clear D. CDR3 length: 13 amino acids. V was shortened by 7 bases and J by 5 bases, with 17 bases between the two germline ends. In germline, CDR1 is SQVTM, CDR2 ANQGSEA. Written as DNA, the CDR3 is TGCAGCGCCCAACAGCTCCCGAGGACTGAAGCTTTCTTT. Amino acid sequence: CSAQQLPRTEAFF. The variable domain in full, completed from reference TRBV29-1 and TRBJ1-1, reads SAVISQKPSRDICQRGTSLTIQCQVDSQVTMMFWYRQQPGQSLTLIATANQGSEATYESGFVIDKFPISRPNLTFSTLTVSNMSPEDSSIYLCSAQQLPRTEAFFGQGTRLTVV.

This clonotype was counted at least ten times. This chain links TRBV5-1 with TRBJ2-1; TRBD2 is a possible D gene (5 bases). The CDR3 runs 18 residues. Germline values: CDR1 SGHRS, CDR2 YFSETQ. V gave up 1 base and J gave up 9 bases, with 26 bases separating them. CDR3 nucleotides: TGCGCCAGCAGCTTGACTCAACTAGGAGTAGTCTCAGGAGTTGAGCAGTTCTTC. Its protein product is CASSLTQLGVVSGVEQFF.

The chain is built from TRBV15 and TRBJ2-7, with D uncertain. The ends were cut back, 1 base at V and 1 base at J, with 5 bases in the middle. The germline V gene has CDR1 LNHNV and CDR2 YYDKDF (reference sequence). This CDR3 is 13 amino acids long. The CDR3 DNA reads TGTGCCACCAGCAGAGTTGGGTCCTACGAGCAGTACTTC. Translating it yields CATSRVGSYEQYF.

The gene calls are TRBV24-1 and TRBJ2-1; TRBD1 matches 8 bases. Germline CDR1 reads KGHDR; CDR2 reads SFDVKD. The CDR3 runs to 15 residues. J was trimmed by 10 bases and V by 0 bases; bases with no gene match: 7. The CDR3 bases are TGTGCCACCAGTGATTTGTCTACAGGGGGTTGGGAGCAGTTCTTC. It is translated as CATSDLSTGGWEQFF.

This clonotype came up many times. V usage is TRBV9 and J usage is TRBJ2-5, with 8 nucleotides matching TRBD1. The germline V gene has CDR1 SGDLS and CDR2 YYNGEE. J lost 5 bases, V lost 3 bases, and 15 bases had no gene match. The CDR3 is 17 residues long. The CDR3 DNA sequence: TGTGCCAGCAGCGGAAGATCTAAAACAGGGGGTTCGGAGACCCAGTACTTC. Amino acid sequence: CASSGRSKTGGSETQYF.

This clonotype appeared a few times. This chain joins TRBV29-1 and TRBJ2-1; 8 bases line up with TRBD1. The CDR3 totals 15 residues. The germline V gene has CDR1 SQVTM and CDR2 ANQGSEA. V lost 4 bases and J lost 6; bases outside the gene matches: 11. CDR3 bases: TGCAGCGTTGGGCCAGGGGGCTCCTATCCCAATGAGCAGTTCTTC. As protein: CSVGPGGSYPNEQFF.

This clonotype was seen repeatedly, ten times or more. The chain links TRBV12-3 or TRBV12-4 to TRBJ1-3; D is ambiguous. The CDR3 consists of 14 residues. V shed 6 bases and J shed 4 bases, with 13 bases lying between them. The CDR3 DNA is TGTGCCAGCAGCTCCCCCATCAGAGGAAACACCATATATTTT. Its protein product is CASSSPIRGNTIYF.

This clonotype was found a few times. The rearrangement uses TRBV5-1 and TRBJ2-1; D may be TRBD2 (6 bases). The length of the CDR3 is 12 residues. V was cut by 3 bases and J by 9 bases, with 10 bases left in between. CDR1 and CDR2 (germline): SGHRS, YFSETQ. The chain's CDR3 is CASSSEGPEQFF. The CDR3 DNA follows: TGCGCCAGCAGCTCGGAGGGCCCTGAGCAGTTCTTC.

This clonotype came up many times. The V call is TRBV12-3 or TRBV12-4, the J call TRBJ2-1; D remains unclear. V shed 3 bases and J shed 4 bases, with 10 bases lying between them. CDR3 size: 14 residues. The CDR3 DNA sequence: TGTGCCAGCAGTTTTTGGGAAGAATACAATGAGCAGTTCTTC. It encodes CASSFWEEYNEQFF.

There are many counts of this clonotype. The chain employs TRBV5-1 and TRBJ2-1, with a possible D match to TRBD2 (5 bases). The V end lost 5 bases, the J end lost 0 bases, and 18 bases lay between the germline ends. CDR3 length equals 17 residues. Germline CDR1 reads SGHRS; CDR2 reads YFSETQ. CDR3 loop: CASSFGSAINSYNEQFF. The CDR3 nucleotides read TGCGCCAGCAGTTTTGGTAGCGCAATAAACTCCTACAATGAGCAGTTCTTC. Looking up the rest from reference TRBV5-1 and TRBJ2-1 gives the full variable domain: KAGVTQTPRYLIKTRGQQVTLSCSPISGHRSVSWYQQTPGQGLQFLFEYFSETQRNKGNFPGRFSGRQFSNSRSEMNVSTLELGDSALYLCASSFGSAINSYNEQFFGPGTRLTVL.

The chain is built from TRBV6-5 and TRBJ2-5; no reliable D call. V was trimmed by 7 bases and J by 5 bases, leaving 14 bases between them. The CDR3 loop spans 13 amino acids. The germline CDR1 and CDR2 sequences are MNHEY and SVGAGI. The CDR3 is CASTRRSGETQYF. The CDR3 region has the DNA TGTGCCAGCACCCGTCGGAGTGGGGAGACCCAGTACTTC.

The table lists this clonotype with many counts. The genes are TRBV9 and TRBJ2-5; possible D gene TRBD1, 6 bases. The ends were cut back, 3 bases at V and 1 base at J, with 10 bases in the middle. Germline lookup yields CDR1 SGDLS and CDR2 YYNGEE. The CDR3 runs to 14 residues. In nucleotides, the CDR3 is TGTGCCAGCAGCGAGGGACACATCCAAGAGACCCAGTACTTC. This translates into CASSEGHIQETQYF.

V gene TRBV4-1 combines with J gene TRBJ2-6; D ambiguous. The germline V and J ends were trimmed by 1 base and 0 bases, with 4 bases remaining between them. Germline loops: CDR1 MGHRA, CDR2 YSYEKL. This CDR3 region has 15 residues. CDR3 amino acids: CASSQVFSGANVLTF. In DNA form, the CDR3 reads TGCGCCAGCAGCCAAGTCTTCTCTGGGGCCAACGTCCTGACTTTC.

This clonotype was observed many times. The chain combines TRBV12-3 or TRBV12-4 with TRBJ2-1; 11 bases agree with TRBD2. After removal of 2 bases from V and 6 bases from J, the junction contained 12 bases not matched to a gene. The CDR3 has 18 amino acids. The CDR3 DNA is TGTGCCAGCAGTTTATGGGGGACTAGCGGAGGATACCGCAATGAGCAGTTCTTC. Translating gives CASSLWGTSGGYRNEQFF.

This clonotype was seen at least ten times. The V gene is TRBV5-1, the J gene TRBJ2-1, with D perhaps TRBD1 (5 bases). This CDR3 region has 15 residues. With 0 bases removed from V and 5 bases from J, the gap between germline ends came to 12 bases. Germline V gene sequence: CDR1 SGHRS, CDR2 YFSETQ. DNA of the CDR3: TGCGCCAGCAGCTTGGTGCCGACAGTCAACAATGAGCAGTTCTTC. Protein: CASSLVPTVNNEQFF.

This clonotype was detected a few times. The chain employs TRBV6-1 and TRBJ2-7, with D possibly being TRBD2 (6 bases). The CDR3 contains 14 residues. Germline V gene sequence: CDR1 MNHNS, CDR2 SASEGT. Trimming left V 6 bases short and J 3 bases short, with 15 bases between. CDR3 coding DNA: TGTGCCAGCAGGCTTAATACCGGGAGCTACGAGCAGTACGTC. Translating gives CASRLNTGSYEQYV.

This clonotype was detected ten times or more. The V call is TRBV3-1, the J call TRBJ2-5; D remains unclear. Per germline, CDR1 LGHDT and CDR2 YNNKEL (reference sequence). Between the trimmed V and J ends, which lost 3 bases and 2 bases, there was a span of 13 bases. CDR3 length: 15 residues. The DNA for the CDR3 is TGTGCCAGCAGCCAGGGTCCTACAGTACAAGAGACCCAGTACTTC. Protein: CASSQGPTVQETQYF.

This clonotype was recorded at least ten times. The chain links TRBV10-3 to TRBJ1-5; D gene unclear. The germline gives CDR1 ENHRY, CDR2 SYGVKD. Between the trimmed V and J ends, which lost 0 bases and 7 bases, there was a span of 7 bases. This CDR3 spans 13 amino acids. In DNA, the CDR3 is TGTGCCATCAGTGAGTCTACTGGGCAGCCCCAGCATTTT. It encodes CAISESTGQPQHF.

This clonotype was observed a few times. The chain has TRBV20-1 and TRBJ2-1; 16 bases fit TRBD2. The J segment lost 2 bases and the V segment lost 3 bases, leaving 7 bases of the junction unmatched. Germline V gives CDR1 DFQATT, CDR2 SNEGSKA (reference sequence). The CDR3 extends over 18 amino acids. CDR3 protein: CSASAGTSGRAAYNEQFF. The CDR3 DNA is TGCAGTGCTAGTGCCGGGACTAGCGGGAGGGCCGCCTACAATGAGCAGTTCTTC.

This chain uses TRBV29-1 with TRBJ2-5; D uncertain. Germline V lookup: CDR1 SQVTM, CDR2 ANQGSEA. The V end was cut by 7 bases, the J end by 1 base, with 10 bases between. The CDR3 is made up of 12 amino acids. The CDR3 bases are TGCAGCGCCGGACGGTCCCAAGAGACCCAGTACTTC. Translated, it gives CSAGRSQETQYF.

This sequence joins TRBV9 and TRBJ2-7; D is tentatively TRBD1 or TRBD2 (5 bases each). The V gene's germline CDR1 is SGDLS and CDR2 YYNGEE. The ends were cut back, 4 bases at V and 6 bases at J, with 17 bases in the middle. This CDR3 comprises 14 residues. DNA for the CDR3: TGTGCCAGCAGCCAGGGAGTTATGGCAAGCGAGCAGTACTTC. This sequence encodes CASSQGVMASEQYF.

Here the CDR3 DNA reads TGCAGTGCTAGAGAGGCTATTGAAGCTTTCTTT. It is translated as CSAREAIEAFF. The V call is TRBV20-1, the J call TRBJ1-1; no clear D. This CDR3 comprises 11 residues. Trimming stripped 0 bases from V and 7 bases from J, with 6 bases between. CDR1 is DFQATT and CDR2 is SNEGSKA in the germline V gene (reference sequence).

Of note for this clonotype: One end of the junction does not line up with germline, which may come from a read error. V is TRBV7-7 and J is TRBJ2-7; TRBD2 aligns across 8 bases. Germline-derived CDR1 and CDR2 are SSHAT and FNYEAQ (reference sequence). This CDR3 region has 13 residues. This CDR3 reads CASSLGTSNEQYF. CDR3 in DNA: TGTGCTAGCAGCTTAGGGACTAGTAATGAGCAGTACTTC.

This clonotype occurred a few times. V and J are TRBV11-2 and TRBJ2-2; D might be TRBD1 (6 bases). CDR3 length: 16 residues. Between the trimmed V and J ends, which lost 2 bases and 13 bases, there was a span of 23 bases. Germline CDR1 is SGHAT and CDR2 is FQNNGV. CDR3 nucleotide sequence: TGTGCCAGCAGCTTAAGAAGACCCACAGGGCCCCAGGGGCTGTTTTTT. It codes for CASSLRRPTGPQGLFF.

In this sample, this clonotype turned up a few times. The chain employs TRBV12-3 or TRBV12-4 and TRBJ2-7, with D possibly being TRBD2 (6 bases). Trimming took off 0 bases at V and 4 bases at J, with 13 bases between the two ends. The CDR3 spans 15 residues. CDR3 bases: TGTGCCAGCAGTTTAGCCGGGACTCTCCTTTACGAGCAGTACTTC. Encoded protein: CASSLAGTLLYEQYF.

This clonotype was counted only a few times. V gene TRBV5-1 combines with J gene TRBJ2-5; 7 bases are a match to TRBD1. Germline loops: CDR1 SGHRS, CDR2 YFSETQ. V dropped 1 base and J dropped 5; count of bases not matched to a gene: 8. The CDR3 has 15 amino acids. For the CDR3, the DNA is TGCGCCAGCAGCTTGTTAGGGGGCGAGTATGAGACCCAGTACTTC. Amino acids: CASSLLGGEYETQYF.

The CDR3 here is CASSFTPGQRNEKLFF. DNA for the CDR3: TGTGCCAGCAGTTTTACTCCGGGACAGCGCAATGAAAAACTGTTTTTT. The chain links TRBV12-3 or TRBV12-4 to TRBJ1-4; the match to TRBD1 covers 7 bases. V was clipped by 3 bases and J by 5 bases; unmatched bases: 9. The CDR3 is made up of 16 amino acids.

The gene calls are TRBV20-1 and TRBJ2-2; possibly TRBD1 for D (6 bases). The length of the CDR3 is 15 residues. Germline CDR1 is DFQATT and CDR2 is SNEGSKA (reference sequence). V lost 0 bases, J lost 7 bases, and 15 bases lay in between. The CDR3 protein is CSAREGAPGVGELFF. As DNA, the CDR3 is TGCAGTGCTAGAGAGGGGGCGCCCGGGGTCGGGGAGCTGTTTTTT.